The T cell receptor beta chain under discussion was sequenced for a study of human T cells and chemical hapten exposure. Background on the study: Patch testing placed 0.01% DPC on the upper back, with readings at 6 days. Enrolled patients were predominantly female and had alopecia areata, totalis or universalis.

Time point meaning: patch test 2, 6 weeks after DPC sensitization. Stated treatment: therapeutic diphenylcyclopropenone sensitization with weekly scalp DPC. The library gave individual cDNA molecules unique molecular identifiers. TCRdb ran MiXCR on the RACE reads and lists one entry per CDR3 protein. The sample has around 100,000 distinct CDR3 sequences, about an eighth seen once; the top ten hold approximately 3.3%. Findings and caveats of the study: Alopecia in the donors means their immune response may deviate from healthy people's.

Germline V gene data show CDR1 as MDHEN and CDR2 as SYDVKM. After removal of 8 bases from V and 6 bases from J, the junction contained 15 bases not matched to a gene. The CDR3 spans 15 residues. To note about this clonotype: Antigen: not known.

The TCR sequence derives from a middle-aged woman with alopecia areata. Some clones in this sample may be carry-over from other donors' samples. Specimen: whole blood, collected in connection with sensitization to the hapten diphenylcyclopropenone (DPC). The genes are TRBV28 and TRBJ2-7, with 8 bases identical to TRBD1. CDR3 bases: TGTGCCAGCTCTATGGCGGGGACAGGAGGTTGCGAGCAGTACTTC. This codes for CASSMAGTGGCEQYF.